This T cell receptor (beta chain) was obtained from a study of cytomegalovirus exposure and HLA in healthy donors. For the study at large: From about 180 million T cells, an earlier analysis saw roughly 100 million unique TCR beta sequences.

The PCR used 60 Vbeta and 13 Jbeta primers. Authors' data handling: Unique TCR beta chains numbered approximately 80 million in a later analysis, with around 11 million shared. Produced via immunoSEQ multiplex PCR; TCRdb's table is partial and in-frame only. V and J calls and clone size are as listed in that table; D and trimming were resolved from the DNA. The sample consists of roughly 170,000 clones, about four fifths of them appearing once. This TCR was sampled from a woman aged 18-29 years in good health and CMV-seronegative. The sequencing sample was made of PBMCs.

CDR3 sequence reads: CASRETVGYGYTF. The CDR3 region has the DNA TGTGCCAGCAGGGAGACAGTGGGCTATGGCTACACCTTC. The chain is built from TRBV6-1 and TRBJ1-2, with D possibly being TRBD1 (5 bases). Germline loops: CDR1 MNHNS, CDR2 SASEGT. The CDR3 consists of 13 residues. V was cut by 6 bases and J by 4 bases, with 12 bases left in between.